Included here is one TCR beta chain sequence, with context. The antigen is undetermined. V lost 0 bases and J lost 5; bases outside the gene matches: 9. The CDR3 is 16 amino acids. Looked up from germline, CDR1 is SGHNT and CDR2 is YYREEE (reference sequence). The sample belongs to a study of graft-versus-host responses after intestinal transplantation. General study points: Researchers found peak circulating GvH clone levels linked to early post-transplant HvG declines.

Sequenced by immunoSEQ multiplex PCR; TCRdb stores in-frame clones only, minus some. The data show 40,000 or so clones, with 80% to 85% seen just once and about 3.5% held by the top ten. V is TRBV5-4 and J is TRBJ2-7, with 9 bases that match TRBD2. Sample: PBMCs, taken roughly 34 months after transplant. This TCR came from a human patient who received an intestinal transplant, so some T cells may come from the graft donor. The CDR3 DNA is TGTGCCAGCAGCTTGGGGGCGCCCGGGACTAGCCACGAGCAGTACTTC. It specifies CASSLGAPGTSHEQYF.